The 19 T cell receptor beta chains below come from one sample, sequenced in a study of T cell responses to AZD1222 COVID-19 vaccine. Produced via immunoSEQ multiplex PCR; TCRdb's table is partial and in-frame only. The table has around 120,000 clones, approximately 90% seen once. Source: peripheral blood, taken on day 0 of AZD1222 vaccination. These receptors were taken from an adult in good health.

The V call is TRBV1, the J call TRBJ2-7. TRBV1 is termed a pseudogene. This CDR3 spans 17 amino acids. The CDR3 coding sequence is TGCACCAGCAGCCAAGTAGTGTTTCCAGGGAGCTCCTACGAGCAGTACTTC. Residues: CTSSQVVFPGSSYEQYF.

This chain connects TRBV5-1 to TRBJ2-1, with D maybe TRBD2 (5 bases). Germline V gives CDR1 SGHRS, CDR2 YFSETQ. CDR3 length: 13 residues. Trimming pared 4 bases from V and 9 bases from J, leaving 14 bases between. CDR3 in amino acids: CASSLAGSGEQFF. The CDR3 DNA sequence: TGCGCCAGCAGCCTCGCGGGCAGCGGTGAGCAGTTCTTC. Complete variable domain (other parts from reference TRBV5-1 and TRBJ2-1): KAGVTQTPRYLIKTRGQQVTLSCSPISGHRSVSWYQQTPGQGLQFLFEYFSETQRNKGNFPGRFSGRQFSNSRSEMNVSTLELGDSALYLCASSLAGSGEQFFGPGTRLTVL.

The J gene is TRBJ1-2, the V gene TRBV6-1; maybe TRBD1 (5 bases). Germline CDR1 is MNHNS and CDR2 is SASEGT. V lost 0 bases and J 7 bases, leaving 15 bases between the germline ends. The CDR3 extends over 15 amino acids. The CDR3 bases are TGTGCCAGCAGTGAAGCAATCAGGGATGACGGTGGCTACACCTTC. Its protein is CASSEAIRDDGGYTF.

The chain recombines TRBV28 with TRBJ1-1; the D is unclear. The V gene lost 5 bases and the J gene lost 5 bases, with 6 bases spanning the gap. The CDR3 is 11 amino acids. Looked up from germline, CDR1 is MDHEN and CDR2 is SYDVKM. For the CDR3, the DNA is TGTGCCAGCAGTGGGTATACTGAAGCTTTCTTT. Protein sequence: CASSGYTEAFF.

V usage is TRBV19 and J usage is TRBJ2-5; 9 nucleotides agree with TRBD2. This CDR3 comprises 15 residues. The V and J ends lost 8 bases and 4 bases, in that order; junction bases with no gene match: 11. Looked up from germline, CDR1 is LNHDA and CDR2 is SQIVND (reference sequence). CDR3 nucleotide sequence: TGTGCCAGTGGGAGGAGGAGTAGCGGGAGAGAGACCCAGTACTTC. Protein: CASGRRSSGRETQYF.

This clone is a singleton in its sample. The CDR3 DNA sequence: TGTGCCAGCAGTTACTCGACCCCGAGAAGTGGGGGCTACACCTTC. Amino acid sequence: CASSYSTPRSGGYTF. The V call is TRBV6-5, the J call TRBJ1-2, with D hard to call. CDR1 and CDR2 (germline): MNHEY, SVGAGI. Deletions cut 0 bases from V and 8 bases from J, with 16 bases between. The CDR3 consists of 15 residues.

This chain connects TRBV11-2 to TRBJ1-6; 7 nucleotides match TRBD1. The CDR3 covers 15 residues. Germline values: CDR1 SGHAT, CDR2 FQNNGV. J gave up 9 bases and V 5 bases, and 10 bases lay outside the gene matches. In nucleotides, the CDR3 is TGTGCCAGCAGCATATCCGGGACAGCCCTTTCACCCCTCCACTTT. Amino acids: CASSISGTALSPLHF.

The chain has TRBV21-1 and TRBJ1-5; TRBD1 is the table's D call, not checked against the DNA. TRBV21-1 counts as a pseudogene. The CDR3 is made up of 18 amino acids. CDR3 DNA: TGTGCCAGCAGCAAGAAATTCTTAGACAGGGGCAGCAATCAGCCCCAGCATTTT. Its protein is CASSKKFLDRGSNQPQHF.

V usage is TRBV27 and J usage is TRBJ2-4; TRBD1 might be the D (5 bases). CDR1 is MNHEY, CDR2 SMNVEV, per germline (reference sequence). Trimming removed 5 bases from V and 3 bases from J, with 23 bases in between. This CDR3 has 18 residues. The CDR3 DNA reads TGTGCCAGCAGTCCCCTACTATCGGCAGGGTGGGACAAAAACATTCAGTACTTC. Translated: CASSPLLSAGWDKNIQYF.

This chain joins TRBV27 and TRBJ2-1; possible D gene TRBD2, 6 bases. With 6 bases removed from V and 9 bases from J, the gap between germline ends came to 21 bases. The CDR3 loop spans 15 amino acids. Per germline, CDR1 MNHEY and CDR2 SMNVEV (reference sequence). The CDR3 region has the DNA TGTGCCAGCAGCGACCAGCTACTAGAGACTAGTGAGCAGTTCTTC. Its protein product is CASSDQLLETSEQFF.

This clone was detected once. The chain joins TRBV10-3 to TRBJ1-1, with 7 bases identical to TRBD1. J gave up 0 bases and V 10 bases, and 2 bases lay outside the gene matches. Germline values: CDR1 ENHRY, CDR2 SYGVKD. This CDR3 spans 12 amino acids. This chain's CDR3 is CATGQLNTEAFF. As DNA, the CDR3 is TGTGCCACGGGACAGCTGAACACTGAAGCTTTCTTT.

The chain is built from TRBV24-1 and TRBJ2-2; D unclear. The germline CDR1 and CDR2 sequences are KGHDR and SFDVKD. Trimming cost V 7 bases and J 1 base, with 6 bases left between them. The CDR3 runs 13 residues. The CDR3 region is CATSDRNTGELFF. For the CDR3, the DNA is TGTGCCACCAGCGACCGGAACACCGGGGAGCTGTTTTTT.

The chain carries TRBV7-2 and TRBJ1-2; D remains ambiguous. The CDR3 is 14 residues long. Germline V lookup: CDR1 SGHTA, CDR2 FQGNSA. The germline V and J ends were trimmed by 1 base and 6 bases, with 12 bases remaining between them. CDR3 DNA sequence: TGTGCCAGCAGCTTAGGGTCCGGGGAAGATGGCTACACCTTC. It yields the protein CASSLGSGEDGYTF.

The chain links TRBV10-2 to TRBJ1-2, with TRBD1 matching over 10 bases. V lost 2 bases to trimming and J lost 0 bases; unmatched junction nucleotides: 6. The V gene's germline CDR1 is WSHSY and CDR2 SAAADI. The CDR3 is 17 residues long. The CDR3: CASSEGQGGRSNYGYTF. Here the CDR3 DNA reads TGCGCCAGCAGTGAGGGACAGGGGGGAAGATCTAACTATGGCTACACCTTC.

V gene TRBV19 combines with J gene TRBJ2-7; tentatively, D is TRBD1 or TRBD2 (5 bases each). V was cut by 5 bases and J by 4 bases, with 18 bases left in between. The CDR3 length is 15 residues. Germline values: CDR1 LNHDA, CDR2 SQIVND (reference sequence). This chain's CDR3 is CASSPRGRSAYEQYF. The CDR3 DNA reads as TGTGCCAGTAGTCCTCGGGGCCGAAGCGCATACGAGCAGTACTTC. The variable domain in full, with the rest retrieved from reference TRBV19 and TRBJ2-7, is DGGITQSPKYLFRKEGQNVTLSCEQNLNHDAMYWYRQDPGQGLRLIYYSQIVNDFQKGDIAEGYSVSREKKESFPLTVTSAQKNPTAFYLCASSPRGRSAYEQYFGPGTRLTVT.

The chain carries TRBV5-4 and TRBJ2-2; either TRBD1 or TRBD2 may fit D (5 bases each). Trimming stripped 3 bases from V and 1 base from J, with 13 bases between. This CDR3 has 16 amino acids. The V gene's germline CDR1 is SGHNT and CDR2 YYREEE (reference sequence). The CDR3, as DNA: TGTGCCAGCAGCTCCCGACTAACAGGGAACACCGGGGAGCTGTTTTTT. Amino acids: CASSSRLTGNTGELFF.

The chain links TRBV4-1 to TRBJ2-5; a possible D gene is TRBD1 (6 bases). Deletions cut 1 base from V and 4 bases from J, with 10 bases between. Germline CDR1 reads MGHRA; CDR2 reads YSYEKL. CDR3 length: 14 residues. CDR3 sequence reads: CASSQVPGVETQYF. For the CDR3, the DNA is TGCGCCAGCAGCCAAGTGCCAGGGGTAGAGACCCAGTACTTC.

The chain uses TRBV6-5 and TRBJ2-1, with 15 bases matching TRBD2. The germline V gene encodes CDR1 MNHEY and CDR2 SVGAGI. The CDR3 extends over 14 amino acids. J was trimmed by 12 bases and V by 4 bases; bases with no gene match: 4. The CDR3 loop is CASSSGLAGGVQFF. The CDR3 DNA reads TGTGCCAGCAGTTCGGGACTAGCGGGAGGTGTGCAGTTCTTC.

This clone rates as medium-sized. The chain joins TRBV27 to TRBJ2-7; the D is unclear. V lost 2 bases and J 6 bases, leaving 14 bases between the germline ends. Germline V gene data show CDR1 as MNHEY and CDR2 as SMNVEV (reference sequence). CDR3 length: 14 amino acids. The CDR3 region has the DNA TGTGCCAGCAGTTTAGGGTCAGCGCCTCGCGAGCAGTACTTC. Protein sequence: CASSLGSAPREQYF.